Listed below are T cell receptor beta chains from one sample, sequenced in a study of read filtering for tumor transcriptome and immune sequencing. TCRdb used MiXCR to reprocess the reads, holding one entry per CDR3 protein. The top ten hold less than 45% of the sample, which has 43,000 or so distinct CDR3 sequences, approximately 19% seen once. What was sequenced was a population of CD138-negative cells sorted from bone marrow. The receptor set was obtained from a donor at least 40 years old with multiple myeloma. The CDR3 runs from the conserved cysteine through the conserved F or W. The D gene is left open where the match is weak. Expanded clones are given a class, and other clones once, few, many or no size at all.

D: NA; J: TRBJ2-3; V: TRBV7-9; size: many; CDR3: CASRYRESADTQYF; DNA: TGTGCCAGCAGATATCGGGAGTCGGCAGATACGCAGTATTTT
D: NA; J: TRBJ2-2; V: TRBV20-1; size: few; CDR3: CSASGAGELFF; DNA: TGCAGTGCTAGTGGGGCCGGGGAGCTGTTTTTT
D: NA; J: TRBJ1-4; V: TRBV28; size: many; CDR3: CASSSDNPNEKLFF; DNA: TGTGCCAGCAGTTCGGACAACCCTAATGAAAAACTGTTTTTT
D: NA; J: TRBJ1-5; V: TRBV21-1; size: many; CDR3: CASSSTGGALHYNQPQHF; DNA: TGTGCCAGCAGTAGCACAGGGGGCGCCCTCCATTACAATCAGCCCCAGCATTTT
D: NA; J: TRBJ2-5; V: TRBV7-2; size: many; CDR3: CASSSSNQETQYF; DNA: TGTGCCAGCAGCTCTTCTAACCAAGAGACCCAGTACTTC
D: TRBD1; J: TRBJ2-5; V: TRBV28; size: few; CDR3: CASTSPGQEPSMAQYF; DNA: TGTGCCAGCACCTCTCCCGGACAGGAGCCATCAATGGCCCAGTACTTC
D: TRBD1; J: TRBJ1-1; V: TRBV6-2/TRBV6-3; size: many; CDR3: CASSWVGQGGSEAFF; DNA: TGTGCCAGCAGCTGGGTGGGACAGGGGGGATCTGAAGCTTTCTTT
D: NA; J: TRBJ1-2; V: TRBV29-1; size: many; CDR3: CSVLGGQGNGYTF; DNA: TGCAGCGTTCTGGGAGGGCAGGGGAATGGCTACACCTTC
D: NA; J: TRBJ2-1; V: TRBV29-1; size: many; CDR3: CSVSKVGVYNEQFF; DNA: TGCAGCGTTAGTAAGGTGGGGGTCTACAATGAGCAGTTCTTC
D: TRBD1; J: TRBJ1-6; V: TRBV3-1; size: few; CDR3: CASRPGQAVNSPLHF; DNA: TGTGCCAGCAGACCGGGACAGGCCGTCAATTCACCCCTCCACTTT
D: TRBD2; J: TRBJ2-1; V: TRBV7-2; size: many; CDR3: CASSLVPSGNEQFF; DNA: TGTGCCAGCAGCTTAGTCCCTAGCGGAAATGAGCAGTTCTTC
D: NA; J: TRBJ2-1; V: TRBV29-1; size: NA; CDR3: CSVEHRDSALNDGQLF; DNA: TGCAGCGTTGAACACAGGGATTCAGCCCTCAACGATGGGCAGTTATTC
D: NA; J: TRBJ2-3; V: TRBV28; size: few; CDR3: CASSLSGTDTQYF; DNA: TGTGCCAGCAGTTTAAGCGGCACAGATACGCAGTATTTT